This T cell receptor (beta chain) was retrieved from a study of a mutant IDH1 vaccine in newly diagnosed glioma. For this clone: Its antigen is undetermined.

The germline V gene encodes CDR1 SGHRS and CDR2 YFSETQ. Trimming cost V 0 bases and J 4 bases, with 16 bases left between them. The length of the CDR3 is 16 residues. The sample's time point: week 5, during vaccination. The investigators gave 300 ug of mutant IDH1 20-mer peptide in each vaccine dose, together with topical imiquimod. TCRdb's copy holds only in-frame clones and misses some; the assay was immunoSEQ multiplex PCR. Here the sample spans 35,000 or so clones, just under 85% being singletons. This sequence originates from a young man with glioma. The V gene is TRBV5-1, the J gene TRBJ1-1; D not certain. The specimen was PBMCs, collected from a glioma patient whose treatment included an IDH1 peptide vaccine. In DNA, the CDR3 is TGCGCCAGCAGCTTGGGCACTCTTGAGAGGCGCACTGAAGCTTTCTTT. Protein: CASSLGTLERRTEAFF. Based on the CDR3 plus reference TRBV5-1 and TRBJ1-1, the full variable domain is KAGVTQTPRYLIKTRGQQVTLSCSPISGHRSVSWYQQTPGQGLQFLFEYFSETQRNKGNFPGRFSGRQFSNSRSEMNVSTLELGDSALYLCASSLGTLERRTEAFFGQGTRLTVV.